This entry concerns a single TCR beta chain. Antigen: not known. The V gene lost 5 bases and the J gene lost 6 bases, with 8 bases spanning the gap. The CDR3 consists of 11 residues. From germline, CDR1 is SEHNR and CDR2 FQNEAQ (reference sequence). This record comes from a study of cytomegalovirus exposure and HLA in healthy donors. Overall study results and limits: The study listed roughly 160 cytomegalovirus-associated TCR beta chains. A missense variant in DCLRE1C was later tied to TCR beta V- and J-gene trimming. Common viral pathogens were later found to be apparently linked to several of the most significant clusters.

The PCR was carried out with 60 Vbeta primers and 13 Jbeta primers. Profiling relied on immunoSEQ multiplex PCR, and the TCRdb table lists in-frame clones only, not all of them. The sample includes some 130,000 clones, around 74% of them seen just once. Specimen: PBMCs. The source is a woman in her 50s in good health and CMV-seropositive. V usage is TRBV7-9 and J usage is TRBJ2-7; no reliable D call. CDR3 DNA sequence: TGTGCCAGCAGCCACGGCGGCGAGCAGTACTTC. Protein: CASSHGGEQYF. The entire variable domain, with the rest obtained from reference TRBV7-9 and TRBJ2-7, is as follows: DTGVSQNPRHKITKRGQNVTFRCDPISEHNRLYWYRQTLGQGPEFLTYFQNEAQLEKSRLLSDRFSAERPKGSFSTLEIQRTEQGDSAMYLCASSHGGEQYFGPGTRLTVT.